The rows below give T cell receptor beta chains drawn from one sample of a study of post-analysis software for immune sequencing data. TCRdb passed the PCR reads through MiXCR, listing each CDR3 protein once. The sample includes around 710,000 distinct CDR3 sequences, roughly 46% of them seen just once. The sequenced sample consisted of blood. These receptors were collected from a girl aged 5-17 years with multiple sclerosis. Each CDR3 is given with its conserved first and last residue. A D gene is named only where the DNA matches it firmly. Not every row has a clone size; where given, it reads once, few, many or a size class.

j_gene: TRBJ2-7; d_gene: TRBD2; abundance: -; v_gene: TRBV6-5; CDR3aa: CASSYRSGRDEQYF; CDR3nt: TGTGCCAGCAGTTATCGTAGCGGGAGAGACGAGCAGTACTTC
j_gene: TRBJ2-3; d_gene: -; abundance: few; v_gene: TRBV10-3; CDR3aa: CASRRGRLALSTDTQYF; CDR3nt: TGTGCCAGCCGGAGGGGGCGTCTAGCGCTTAGCACAGATACGCAGTATTTT
j_gene: TRBJ1-2; d_gene: -; abundance: -; v_gene: TRBV25-1; CDR3aa: CASSASWYGYTF; CDR3nt: TGTGCCAGCAGTGCCAGCTGGTATGGCTACACCTTC
j_gene: TRBJ1-5; d_gene: -; abundance: -; v_gene: TRBV25-1; CDR3aa: CASSDYGGQPQHF; CDR3nt: TGTGCCAGCAGTGATTACGGGGGGCAGCCCCAGCATTTT
j_gene: TRBJ1-1; d_gene: -; abundance: -; v_gene: TRBV7-2; CDR3aa: CASSLIRVNTEAFF; CDR3nt: TGTGCCAGCAGCTTAATTCGAGTGAACACTGAAGCTTTCTTT
j_gene: TRBJ2-2; d_gene: -; abundance: -; v_gene: TRBV29-1; CDR3aa: CSVEVRTATGELFF; CDR3nt: TGCAGCGTTGAGGTTAGGACAGCCACCGGGGAGCTGTTTTTT
j_gene: TRBJ2-1; d_gene: TRBD2; abundance: few; v_gene: TRBV24-1; CDR3aa: CATSDEASGRPIAPNEQFF; CDR3nt: TGTGCCACCAGTGATGAGGCTAGCGGGAGGCCTATAGCACCCAATGAGCAGTTCTTC
j_gene: TRBJ2-1; d_gene: -; abundance: -; v_gene: TRBV9; CDR3aa: CASSAQWSSYNEQFF; CDR3nt: TGTGCCAGCAGCGCCCAGTGGAGCTCCTACAATGAGCAGTTCTTC
j_gene: TRBJ2-3; d_gene: -; abundance: few; v_gene: TRBV7-2; CDR3aa: CASSSDRRQDTQYF; CDR3nt: TGTGCCAGCAGCTCCGACCGCAGACAAGATACGCAGTATTTT
j_gene: TRBJ2-3; d_gene: -; abundance: -; v_gene: TRBV7-3; CDR3aa: CACSLKGADTQYF; CDR3nt: TGTGCCTGCAGCTTAAAGGGGGCAGATACGCAGTATTTT